This TCR beta chain came from a study of memory CD4+ T cells and cytomegalovirus serostatus. Study as a whole: Of the healthy Belgian adults, 9 were CMV seropositive and 20 to 30 seronegative. General study findings and limits: Median bootstrapped AUC for CMV status was approximately 0.96 originally, 0.9 to 0.93 US-trained.

Single viable CD3+CD4+CD8-CD45RO+ cells were sorted as the memory CD4+ T cells. Serum IgG to CMV pp150, pp28, p38 and p52 defined serostatus. Original processing methods: Out-of-frame sequences were removed, leaving some 2 million distinct TCRbeta sequences. Assay: immunoSEQ multiplex PCR; the TCRdb copy retains only in-frame clones and omits some. The V and J calls and the clone size are those of that table, but D and trimming were determined from the DNA. The profile shows 50,000 to 65,000 clones, roughly 78% of them singletons. Concerning this clone itself: Its target is unknown.

The TCR originated in an adult in good health and CMV-seronegative. Sequences were obtained from memory CD4+ T cells from blood.

CDR3 DNA: TGTGCCAGCAGCGGAACCGGGACAGGTTCGCAGTATTTT. Protein product: CASSGTGTGSQYF. The V gene is TRBV7-8, the J gene TRBJ2-3; 8 bases line up with TRBD1. CDR1 and CDR2 (germline): SGHVS, FQNEAQ. V dropped 5 bases and J dropped 10; count of bases not matched to a gene: 8. The CDR3 covers 13 residues.